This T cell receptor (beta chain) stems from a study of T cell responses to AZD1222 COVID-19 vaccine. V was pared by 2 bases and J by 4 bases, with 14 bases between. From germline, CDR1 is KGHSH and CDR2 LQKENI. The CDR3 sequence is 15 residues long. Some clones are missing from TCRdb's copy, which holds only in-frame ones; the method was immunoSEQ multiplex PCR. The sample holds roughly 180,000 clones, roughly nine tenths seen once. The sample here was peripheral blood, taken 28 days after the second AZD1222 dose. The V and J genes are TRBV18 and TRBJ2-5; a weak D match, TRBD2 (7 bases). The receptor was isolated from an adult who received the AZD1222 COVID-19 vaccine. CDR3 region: CASSPSAGEGETQYF. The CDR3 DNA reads TGTGCCAGCTCACCATCGGCAGGGGAGGGAGAGACCCAGTACTTC. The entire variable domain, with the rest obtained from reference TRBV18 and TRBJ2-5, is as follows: NAGVMQNPRHLVRRRGQEARLRCSPMKGHSHVYWYRQLPEEGLKFMVYLQKENIIDESGMPKERFSAEFPKEGPSILRIQQVVRGDSAAYFCASSPSAGEGETQYFGPGTRLLVL.